The subject of this entry is one T cell receptor (beta chain). This sample was taken from a study of blood T cell repertoires in COVID-19. About the research overall: Italy, Spain and the United States were the sources of the convalescent and acute COVID-19 samples. PBMCs, B-cell-depleted T cells, or T cells were the source of the cDNA or gDNA that made up the material.

The CDR3 is 15 residues long. Looked up from germline, CDR1 is LGHDT and CDR2 is YNNKEL (reference sequence). Trimming took 0 bases from V and 8 from J; bases not matched to a gene: 6. Original data processing: Reference gene primers were amplified, and this amplification served to estimate nucleated cell counts. Assay: immunoSEQ multiplex PCR; the TCRdb copy retains only in-frame clones and omits some. Clone size and the V and J calls come from that table; the DNA yielded D and trimming. The repertoire holds approximately 200,000 clones, with approximately 78% as singletons. This sequence originates from a woman aged 80 or older with acute or convalescent COVID-19. The chain couples TRBV3-1 (or the pseudogene TRBV3-2) to TRBJ2-7; the match to TRBD2 covers 11 bases. The material sequenced was peripheral blood. The chain's CDR3 is CASSQELAGGPKQYF. DNA for the CDR3: TGTGCCAGCAGCCAAGAGCTAGCGGGAGGCCCGAAGCAGTACTTC.